These 14 T cell receptor beta chains share one sample of origin, sequenced in a study of T cell repertoires in cytomegalovirus infection. In TCRdb, the reads were re-called with MiXCR into one record per CDR3 protein. This sample has 150,000 to 200,000 distinct CDR3 sequences, with 28% found just once. The sequenced sample was PBMCs. These receptors originate from a human donor in good health (CMV status not recorded). Some clones in this sample may be carry-over from other donors' samples.

V gene TRBV5-6 combines with J gene TRBJ1-4; 9 bases match TRBD1. Trimming at V came to 4 bases and at J to 8 bases, leaving 15 bases not matched to a gene. The CDR3 is 17 residues long. From germline, CDR1 is SGHDT and CDR2 YYEEEE. DNA of the CDR3: TGTGCCAGCAGCCGCGTCGGGGACAGGGAGGATAGGGAAAAACTGTTTTTT. Its protein product is CASSRVGDREDREKLFF.

This clonotype was seen ten or more times. The gene calls are TRBV20-1 and TRBJ1-2, with D perhaps TRBD1 (6 bases). With 3 bases removed from V and 8 bases from J, the gap between germline ends came to 22 bases. The CDR3 has 15 amino acids. Germline lookup yields CDR1 DFQATT and CDR2 SNEGSKA (reference sequence). The CDR3 spells CSARLPDRPLTGYTF. The CDR3 bases are TGCAGTGCTAGGCTCCCCGACAGGCCCCTTACAGGCTACACCTTC.

The chain couples TRBV6-6 to TRBJ2-1; a possible D gene is TRBD2 (7 bases). Trimming left V 0 bases short and J 7 bases short, with 13 bases between. CDR1 is MNHNY and CDR2 is SVGAGI in the germline V gene (reference sequence). CDR3 length equals 15 residues. The CDR3 DNA is TGTGCCAGCAGTTACTCATGGGGGGGGGCTAATGAGCAGTTCTTC. Protein sequence: CASSYSWGGANEQFF.

The chain uses TRBV5-1 and TRBJ1-1; D not certain. Germline V gives CDR1 SGHRS, CDR2 YFSETQ. This CDR3 region has 13 residues. The V end lost 0 bases, the J end lost 5 bases, and 8 bases lay between the germline ends. The CDR3 loop reads CASSLETMTEAFF. CDR3 nucleotides: TGCGCCAGCAGCTTGGAAACGATGACTGAAGCTTTCTTT.

This clonotype has at least ten counts. The rearrangement joins TRBV6-2 or TRBV6-3 to TRBJ2-7; D remains unclear. Germline V gives CDR1 MNHEY, CDR2 SVGEGT. V was clipped by 6 bases and J by 3 bases, with 6 bases between them. This CDR3 region has 11 residues. The CDR3 spells CASSNSYEQYF. Written as DNA, the CDR3 is TGTGCCAGCAGCAACAGCTACGAGCAGTACTTC.

The chain uses TRBV2 and TRBJ2-3; D ambiguous. Deletions cut 6 bases from V and 4 bases from J, with 11 bases between. The CDR3 has 13 residues. Germline V gene lookup returns CDR1 SNHLY and CDR2 FYNNEI. CDR3 bases: TGTGCCAGCAGGCGCCTGTGGGCAGATACGCAGTATTTT. Amino acid sequence: CASRRLWADTQYF.

The CDR3 loop reads CASSYDRIYGYTF. The CDR3 bases are TGTGCCAGCAGCTACGACAGGATCTATGGCTACACCTTC. This chain joins TRBV5-6 and TRBJ1-2; possible D gene TRBD1, 6 bases. The CDR3 has 13 amino acids. Germline CDR1 is SGHDT and CDR2 is YYEEEE. V was clipped by 3 bases and J by 4 bases, with 10 bases between them. Full variable domain (rest looked up from reference TRBV5-6 and TRBJ1-2): DAGVTQSPTHLIKTRGQQVTLRCSPKSGHDTVSWYQQALGQGPQFIFQYYEEEERQRGNFPDRFSGHQFPNYSSELNVNALLLGDSALYLCASSYDRIYGYTFGSGTRLTVV.

J is TRBJ2-3 and V is TRBV11-2; 10 bases fit TRBD2. The germline gives CDR1 SGHAT, CDR2 FQNNGV. V lost 5 bases, J lost 5 bases, and 10 bases stayed unmatched. There are 16 residues in the CDR3. CDR3 residues: CASSRTLAGAGDTQYF. CDR3 nucleotide sequence: TGTGCCAGCAGCCGGACCCTAGCGGGGGCCGGAGATACGCAGTATTTT.

This clonotype has just a few counts. This chain connects TRBV7-2 to TRBJ1-1; possible D gene TRBD1, 5 bases. V lost 4 bases and J 4 bases, leaving 13 bases between the germline ends. Germline V lookup: CDR1 SGHTA, CDR2 FQGNSA. CDR3 size: 14 residues. CDR3 sequence: CASSSDTLGTEAFF. CDR3 coding DNA: TGTGCCAGCAGCTCGGACACCCTTGGCACTGAAGCTTTCTTT.

The rearrangement links TRBV7-8 to TRBJ1-3; TRBD1 matches at 7 bases. CDR1 is SGHVS and CDR2 is FQNEAQ in the germline V gene. The trim removed 4 bases at V and 0 bases at J, leaving 6 bases unmatched. CDR3 length: 16 amino acids. The CDR3 reads CASSYQGGVSGNTIYF. The DNA for the CDR3 is TGTGCCAGCAGCTACCAGGGGGGAGTCTCTGGAAACACCATATATTTT.

The chain joins TRBV7-9 to TRBJ2-1; D might be TRBD2 (6 bases). V was cut by 4 bases and J by 4 bases, with 11 bases left in between. CDR1 is SEHNR, CDR2 FQNEAQ, per germline (reference sequence). The CDR3 contains 14 residues. The CDR3 DNA sequence: TGTGCCAGCAGCTCCGGGACTCTATACAATGAGCAGTTCTTC. This codes for CASSSGTLYNEQFF.

This clonotype was seen more than once but under ten times. The genes are TRBV20-1 and TRBJ1-2; D may be TRBD1 (6 bases). V lost 6 bases and J 6 bases, leaving 23 bases between the germline ends. The CDR3 totals 15 residues. Germline loops: CDR1 DFQATT, CDR2 SNEGSKA (reference sequence). The CDR3, as DNA: TGCAGTGCCTCACTTATCAATACACAGGGTGATGGCTACACCTTC. It encodes CSASLINTQGDGYTF.

V is TRBV18 and J is TRBJ2-5; D possibly corresponds to TRBD1 (6 bases). In germline, CDR1 is KGHSH, CDR2 LQKENI. Trimming stripped 6 bases from V and 5 bases from J, with 25 bases between. The CDR3 consists of 17 residues. In DNA form, the CDR3 reads TGTGCCAGCTCGTCGCTTCGACAGGAAAGGCTGGAGGAGACCCAGTACTTC. It specifies CASSSLRQERLEETQYF.

V is TRBV29-1 and J is TRBJ2-4; perhaps TRBD2 as D (5 bases). Deletions cut 4 bases from V and 8 bases from J, with 12 bases between. The CDR3 totals 12 residues. CDR1 is SQVTM, CDR2 ANQGSEA, per germline. The CDR3 protein is CSVGVSRDIQYF. DNA for the CDR3: TGCAGCGTTGGGGTCTCGAGGGACATTCAGTACTTC.